Listed below are T cell receptor beta chains from one sample, sequenced in a study of spatial heterogeneity in lung cancer. One entry per CDR3 protein results from TCRdb running MiXCR on the 5' RACE reads. The data contain 30,000 or so distinct CDR3 sequences, roughly 8.4% of them seen just once; the ten biggest clones take up approximately 35%. Sequences were derived from PBMCs, sampled at surgery. The receptors originated from a female donor with early-stage non-small cell lung cancer. The CDR3 runs from the conserved cysteine through the conserved F or W. D genes are given only for firm matches. For some rows the clone size is stated as once, few or many, or as a class when expanded; others skip it.

D | size | J | V | length | CDR3 | DNA
TRBD2 | many | TRBJ2-1 | TRBV24-1 | 18 | CATSDSQLAFNSYNEQFF | TGTGCCACCAGTGATTCCCAACTAGCGTTCAACTCCTACAATGAGCAGTTCTTC
NA | many | TRBJ1-1 | TRBV4-3 | 13 | CASSQEKNTEAFF | TGCGCCAGCAGCCAAGAAAAGAACACTGAAGCTTTCTTT
NA | many | TRBJ1-4 | TRBV4-3 | 14 | CASSQWGVEEKLFF | TGCGCCAGCAGCCAATGGGGGGTTGAAGAAAAACTGTTTTTT
NA | many | TRBJ1-4 | TRBV6-2/TRBV6-3 | 15 | CASSHNRGSIEKLFF | TGTGCCAGCAGTCACAACCGAGGCTCGATTGAAAAACTGTTTTTT
TRBD2 | many | TRBJ2-5 | TRBV7-2 | 17 | CASSLNPASGLRETQYF | TGTGCCAGCAGCTTAAATCCGGCTAGCGGCCTGAGAGAGACCCAGTACTTC
TRBD2 | many | TRBJ2-1 | TRBV5-1 | 15 | CASRILAGADNEQFF | TGCGCCAGCAGAATTCTAGCGGGAGCAGACAATGAGCAGTTCTTC
NA | NA | TRBJ2-3 | TRBV7-9 | 15 | CASSTFGGQTDTQYF | TGTGCCAGCAGCACCTTTGGAGGGCAGACAGATACGCAGTATTTT
NA | many | TRBJ2-1 | TRBV7-6 | 15 | CASSTTGGAYNEQFF | TGTGCCAGCAGCACTACCGGGGGTGCCTACAATGAGCAGTTCTTC
NA | many | TRBJ2-1 | TRBV18 | 15 | CASSSQGGKNNEQFF | TGTGCCAGCTCATCCCAAGGGGGGAAAAACAATGAGCAGTTCTTC
TRBD2 | many | TRBJ2-1 | TRBV5-1 | 16 | CASSPAGTSVYNEQFF | TGCGCCAGCAGCCCGGCCGGGACTAGCGTTTACAATGAGCAGTTCTTC
NA | NA | TRBJ2-3 | TRBV7-6 | 15 | CASSLTPLSTDTQYF | TGTGCCAGCAGCTTAACGCCCCTAAGCACAGATACGCAGTATTTT
NA | NA | TRBJ2-5 | TRBV30 | 13 | CAWSGGRWETQYF | TGTGCCTGGAGCGGGGGCAGGTGGGAGACCCAGTACTTC
NA | few | TRBJ1-5 | TRBV18 | 15 | CASSPEGTNNQPQHF | TGTGCCAGCTCACCAGAAGGGACTAACAATCAGCCCCAGCATTTT
TRBD2 | few | TRBJ2-4 | TRBV28 | 16 | CASSLPGLAAKNIQYF | TGTGCCAGCAGTTTACCCGGACTAGCGGCCAAAAACATTCAGTACTTC
NA | many | TRBJ1-5 | TRBV19 | 14 | CASTGRDSNQPQHF | TGTGCCAGTACTGGAAGGGATAGCAATCAGCCCCAGCATTTT
NA | NA | TRBJ2-3 | TRBV7-9 | 14 | CASSQSPNTDTQYF | TGTGCCAGCAGTCAAAGCCCTAACACAGATACGCAGTATTTT
NA | many | TRBJ1-2 | TRBV5-5 | 14 | CASSLGAANYGYTF | TGTGCCAGCAGCTTGGGCGCAGCTAACTATGGCTACACCTTC
TRBD1 | NA | TRBJ1-4 | TRBV24-1 | 16 | CATSDAGTGSVEKLFF | TGTGCCACCAGTGACGCCGGGACAGGGTCGGTCGAAAAACTGTTTTTT
NA | many | TRBJ1-5 | TRBV6-1 | 14 | CASSEGLVNQPQHF | TGTGCCAGCAGTGAAGGACTGGTCAATCAGCCCCAGCATTTT
NA | NA | TRBJ2-3 | TRBV5-5 | 11 | CASSWTDTQYF | TGTGCCAGCAGTTGGACAGATACGCAGTATTTT
NA | NA | TRBJ2-1 | TRBV7-2 | 14 | CASTPVLSYNEQFF | TGTGCCAGCACGCCTGTTTTAAGTTACAATGAGCAGTTCTTC
TRBD2 | NA | TRBJ2-5 | TRBV12-3/TRBV12-4 | 15 | CASSFNGLAGETQYF | TGTGCCAGCAGTTTCAACGGACTAGCGGGGGAGACCCAGTACTTC
TRBD2 | few | TRBJ2-1 | TRBV2 | 15 | CASSVRLAAYNEQFF | TGTGCCAGCAGTGTCCGGCTAGCGGCCTACAATGAGCAGTTCTTC
NA | NA | TRBJ2-5 | TRBV11-2 | 15 | CASSSPSTGQETQYF | TGTGCCAGCAGCTCCCCGTCGACAGGCCAAGAGACCCAGTACTTC
NA | NA | TRBJ2-4 | TRBV4-3 | 16 | CASSQKTLDWGNIQYF | TGCGCCAGCAGCCAAAAAACTTTGGACTGGGGAAACATTCAGTACTTC
TRBD2 | many | TRBJ2-4 | TRBV7-3 | 15 | CASSSRNSGINIQYF | TGTGCCAGCAGCTCCAGGAATAGCGGGATAAACATTCAGTACTTC
TRBD2 | NA | TRBJ2-5 | TRBV24-1 | 15 | CATSETGTRGKAQYF | TGTGCCACCAGTGAAACCGGGACTAGAGGGAAGGCCCAGTACTTC
NA | many | TRBJ2-5 | TRBV9 | 13 | CASSVVPQETQYF | TGTGCCAGCAGCGTAGTGCCCCAAGAGACCCAGTACTTC
TRBD2 | many | TRBJ2-7 | TRBV18 | 15 | CASSPPSGRYYEQYF | TGTGCCAGCTCACCACCAAGCGGGAGATACTACGAGCAGTACTTC
TRBD2 | few | TRBJ2-3 | TRBV2 | 15 | CAGRSTTSGTDTQYF | TGTGCCGGGAGGAGTACGACTAGCGGCACAGATACGCAGTATTTT
NA | many | TRBJ2-1 | TRBV11-2 | 13 | CASSSIRKDEQFF | TGTGCCAGCAGCTCGATCCGGAAGGATGAGCAGTTCTTC
NA | many | TRBJ1-1 | TRBV20-1 | 13 | CSARLVENTEAFF | TGCAGTGCTAGATTGGTTGAGAACACTGAAGCTTTCTTT
TRBD1 | many | TRBJ2-3 | TRBV9 | 16 | CASSVSSTGGPDTQYF | TGTGCCAGCAGCGTATCCTCGACAGGGGGCCCAGATACGCAGTATTTT
NA | few | TRBJ2-5 | TRBV7-2 | 11 | CASSLALWWDF | TGTGCCAGCAGCTTAGCGCTTTGGTGGGACTTC
TRBD2 | many | TRBJ2-2 | TRBV11-2 | 15 | CASSLGDYLSGELFF | TGTGCCAGCAGCTTAGGGGACTACTTATCCGGGGAGCTGTTTTTT
NA | NA | TRBJ2-5 | TRBV14 | 12 | CAGGKPQETQYF | TGTGCTGGGGGTAAACCCCAAGAGACCCAGTACTTC
TRBD1 | many | TRBJ1-2 | TRBV4-2 | 17 | CASSQDDLGTVFYGYTF | TGTGCCAGCAGCCAAGATGACCTGGGGACAGTATTCTATGGCTACACCTTC